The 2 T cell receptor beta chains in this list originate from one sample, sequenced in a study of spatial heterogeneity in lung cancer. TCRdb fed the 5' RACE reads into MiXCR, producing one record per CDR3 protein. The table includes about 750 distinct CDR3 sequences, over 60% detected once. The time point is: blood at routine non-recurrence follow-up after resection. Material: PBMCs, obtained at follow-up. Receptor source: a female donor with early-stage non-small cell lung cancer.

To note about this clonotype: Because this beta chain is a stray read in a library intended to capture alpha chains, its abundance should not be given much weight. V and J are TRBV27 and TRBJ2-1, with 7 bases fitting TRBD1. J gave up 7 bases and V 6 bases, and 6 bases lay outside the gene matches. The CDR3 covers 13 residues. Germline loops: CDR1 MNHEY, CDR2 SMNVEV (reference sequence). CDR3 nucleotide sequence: TGTGCCAGCAGAACAGGGGCCGTAAATGAGCAGTTCTTC. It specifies CASRTGAVNEQFF.

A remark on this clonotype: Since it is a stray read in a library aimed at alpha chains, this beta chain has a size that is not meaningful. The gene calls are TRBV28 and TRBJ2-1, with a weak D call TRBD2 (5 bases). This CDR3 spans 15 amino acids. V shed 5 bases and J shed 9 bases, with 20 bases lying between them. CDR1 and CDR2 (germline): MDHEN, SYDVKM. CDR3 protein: CASSHPPQGRGEQFF. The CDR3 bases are TGTGCCAGCAGTCACCCTCCCCAAGGTCGGGGTGAGCAGTTCTTC.